Below, 32 T cell receptor beta chains from the same sample are listed, as sequenced in a study of response to subunit inactivated influenza vaccine. TCRdb reprocessed the RT-PCR reads with MiXCR, giving one entry per CDR3 protein. In the table there are 290,000 or so distinct CDR3 sequences, around 22% of which are singletons. The material was PBMCs from blood, obtained less than 22 months after vaccination. Source of these receptors: a man between 50 and 69 years old who received an inactivated influenza vaccine.

This clonotype was detected a few times. The chain joins TRBV7-9 to TRBJ1-1; D gene uncertain. Trimming pared 5 bases from V and 6 bases from J, leaving 19 bases between. Germline lookup yields CDR1 SEHNR and CDR2 FQNEAQ (reference sequence). The CDR3 is 15 residues long. For the CDR3, the DNA is TGTGCCAGCAGCCCCCAGGCAGGCGGAGACGCTGAAGCTTTCTTT. This encodes CASSPQAGGDAEAFF.

V gene TRBV9 combines with J gene TRBJ2-2; possible D gene TRBD1, 6 bases. The CDR3 loop spans 16 amino acids. Germline CDR1 and CDR2: SGDLS and YYNGEE. V lost 2 bases, J lost 0 bases, and 11 bases lay in between. CDR3 nucleotides: TGTGCCAGCAGCGTTATGGACAGACCGAACACCGGGGAGCTGTTTTTT. Encoded protein: CASSVMDRPNTGELFF.

The chain carries TRBV27 and TRBJ1-5, with unresolved D. V lost 2 bases, J lost 7 bases, and 12 bases lay in between. The germline CDR1 and CDR2 sequences are MNHEY and SMNVEV (reference sequence). This CDR3 region has 14 residues. The CDR3 reads CASSLVGSGQPQHF. CDR3 DNA: TGTGCCAGCAGTTTAGTCGGGTCCGGGCAGCCCCAGCATTTT.

This sequence joins TRBV5-1 and TRBJ1-1, with D perhaps TRBD1 (5 bases). This CDR3 region has 13 residues. V lost 5 bases and J 0 bases, leaving 8 bases between the germline ends. Germline V CDR1 and CDR2: SGHRS, YFSETQ. CDR3 bases: TGCGCCAGCAGTGGGGACTTGAACACTGAAGCTTTCTTT. Encoded protein: CASSGDLNTEAFF. Variable domain in full (rest from reference TRBV5-1 and TRBJ1-1): KAGVTQTPRYLIKTRGQQVTLSCSPISGHRSVSWYQQTPGQGLQFLFEYFSETQRNKGNFPGRFSGRQFSNSRSEMNVSTLELGDSALYLCASSGDLNTEAFFGQGTRLTVV.

The chain combines TRBV6-1 with TRBJ1-3; D is ambiguous. This CDR3 contains 15 residues. Germline CDR1 and CDR2: MNHNS and SASEGT. V lost 6 bases and J lost 6, with 18 bases in between. CDR3 sequence (DNA): TGTGCCAGCAGATCGAGTAGGCAGGTAGAAAACACCATATATTTT. Translation gives CASRSSRQVENTIYF.

The chain links TRBV3-1 to TRBJ2-1, with 10 bases fitting TRBD1. CDR1 and CDR2 (germline): LGHDT, YNNKEL (reference sequence). After removal of 1 base from V and 4 bases from J, the junction contained 1 base not matched to a gene. The CDR3 is made up of 15 amino acids. The CDR3 loop is CASSQGTGGYNEQFF. For the CDR3, the DNA is TGTGCCAGCAGCCAAGGGACAGGGGGGTACAATGAGCAGTTCTTC.

This clonotype was detected a few times. The V gene is TRBV18, the J gene TRBJ1-1, with D unclear. CDR3 length: 12 residues. Germline assignment: CDR1 KGHSH and CDR2 LQKENI. Trimming took off 3 bases at V and 11 bases at J, with 13 bases between the two ends. CDR3 bases: TGTGCCAGCTCACCTGCCCGGGGAGGGGCTTTCTTT. The encoded protein is CASSPARGGAFF.

The chain has TRBV5-6 and TRBJ2-6; tentative D call: TRBD2 (6 bases). The CDR3 runs to 15 residues. V lost 3 bases and J lost 1, with 8 bases in between. Germline V lookup: CDR1 SGHDT, CDR2 YYEEEE. CDR3 nucleotide sequence: TGTGCCAGCAGCTGGGGGGTTTCTGGGGCCAACGTCCTGACTTTC. It codes for CASSWGVSGANVLTF.

CDR3 protein: CSVGSRYEQYF. The CDR3 DNA reads TGCAGCGTGGGCAGTCGCTACGAGCAGTACTTC. The chain has TRBV29-1 and TRBJ2-7; D call uncertain. V dropped 6 bases and J dropped 3 bases, with 9 bases sitting between them. Per the germline V gene, CDR1 is SQVTM and CDR2 is ANQGSEA. This CDR3 contains 11 residues.

A word on this clonotype: Mismatch with germline at one junction end may stem from a read error. CDR3 in amino acids: CASSSGTVLKFF. CDR3 in DNA: TGTGCCAGCAGCTCGGGGACAGTGTTAAAATTCTTC. The chain combines TRBV28 with TRBJ2-7; 7 positions agree with TRBD1. The V gene's germline CDR1 is MDHEN and CDR2 SYDVKM. The CDR3 has 12 amino acids.

V usage is TRBV6-2 or TRBV6-3 and J usage is TRBJ2-7, with D perhaps TRBD2 (5 bases). There are 14 residues in the CDR3. Trimming stripped 6 bases from V and 0 bases from J, with 12 bases between. Germline V gene lookup returns CDR1 MNHEY and CDR2 SVGEGT. This CDR3 reads CASRRDQISYEQYF. As DNA, the CDR3 is TGTGCCAGCAGGAGGGATCAGATCTCCTACGAGCAGTACTTC.

The J gene is TRBJ1-5, the V gene TRBV28; TRBD1 matches 11 bases. This CDR3 has 15 residues. Looked up from germline, CDR1 is MDHEN and CDR2 is SYDVKM. The ends lost 6 bases at V and 6 bases at J; junction bases unmatched: 7. The CDR3 spells CASRGTGGFGQPQHF. The DNA for the CDR3 is TGTGCCAGCAGGGGGACAGGGGGATTTGGTCAGCCCCAGCATTTT.

V usage is TRBV6-5 and J usage is TRBJ2-7, with D perhaps TRBD1 (5 bases). The CDR3 sequence is 16 residues long. Germline-derived CDR1 and CDR2 are MNHEY and SVGAGI. Deletions cut 0 bases from V and 0 bases from J, with 12 bases between. In nucleotides, the CDR3 is TGTGCCAGCAGTTACTCAACAGACAGAAGCTCCTACGAGCAGTACTTC. Protein: CASSYSTDRSSYEQYF.

In its sample, this clonotype was seen a few times. DNA for the CDR3: TGCAGTGCTCCGGCCGGGGGGAGCAATCAGCCCCAGCATTTT. This codes for CSAPAGGSNQPQHF. The J gene is TRBJ1-5, the V gene TRBV20-1; a possible D gene is TRBD1 (5 bases). Germline values: CDR1 DFQATT, CDR2 SNEGSKA (reference sequence). The CDR3 has 14 amino acids. Trimming took 5 bases from V and 1 from J, leaving 12 bases between them.

CDR3 amino acids: CSASGQGATDTQYF. The DNA of the CDR3 is TGCAGTGCTAGCGGACAGGGGGCGACGGATACGCAGTATTTT. The rearrangement joins TRBV20-1 to TRBJ2-3; 11 bases agree with TRBD1. The V segment lost 3 bases and the J segment 6 bases; nucleotides outside the gene matches: 5. Germline CDR1 reads DFQATT; CDR2 reads SNEGSKA (reference sequence). This CDR3 region has 14 residues.

This clonotype was picked up one time. The chain has TRBV5-1 and TRBJ2-2, with TRBD1 matching 7 bases. The germline CDR1 and CDR2 sequences are SGHRS and YFSETQ. The CDR3 spans 16 residues. Losses at the gene ends were 4 bases for V and 2 bases for J; bases not matched to a gene: 8. The CDR3 sequence: CASSLGTALNTGELFF. Here the CDR3 DNA reads TGCGCCAGCAGCCTCGGGACAGCCCTAAACACCGGGGAGCTGTTTTTT.

The genes are TRBV20-1 and TRBJ2-1, with 9 bases lining up with TRBD2. The CDR3 is 14 residues long. Per germline, CDR1 DFQATT and CDR2 SNEGSKA (reference sequence). V lost 3 bases and J lost 4; bases outside the gene matches: 4. Here the CDR3 reads CSASLREGYNEQFF. In nucleotides, the CDR3 is TGCAGTGCTAGTCTGCGGGAGGGATACAATGAGCAGTTCTTC.

The chain has TRBV20-1 and TRBJ2-5; D may match TRBD1 or TRBD2 (5 bases each). Germline loops: CDR1 DFQATT, CDR2 SNEGSKA (reference sequence). The CDR3 spans 15 residues. Trimming removed 3 bases at V and 4 bases at J, with 18 bases between. CDR3 nucleotide sequence: TGCAGTGCTAGCCTCTTGTTGGGACGGAGAGAGACCCAGTACTTC. Translation gives CSASLLLGRRETQYF.

The chain employs TRBV24-1 and TRBJ2-2, with a possible D match to TRBD2 (6 bases). Germline values: CDR1 KGHDR, CDR2 SFDVKD. Trimming left V 0 bases short and J 7 bases short, with 11 bases between. The CDR3 spans 15 residues. Here the CDR3 DNA reads TGTGCCACCAGTGATTTGGGGCGGGGAATCGGGGAGCTGTTTTTT. Protein product: CATSDLGRGIGELFF.

This rearrangement joins TRBV29-1 to TRBJ2-1; D uncertain. This CDR3 is 12 amino acids long. Germline CDR1 reads SQVTM; CDR2 reads ANQGSEA. CDR3 loop: CSLSLTYNEQFF. CDR3 bases: TGCAGTCTTAGCCTTACCTACAATGAGCAGTTCTTC.

This rearrangement joins TRBV20-1 to TRBJ1-1; tentative D call: TRBD1 (5 bases). CDR3 size: 13 residues. The ends were cut back, 3 bases at V and 7 bases at J, with 15 bases in the middle. Germline-derived CDR1 and CDR2 are DFQATT and SNEGSKA (reference sequence). The chain's CDR3 is CSASKGLLREAFF. CDR3 coding DNA: TGCAGTGCTAGTAAGGGGCTGTTGCGTGAAGCTTTCTTT.

This clonotype turned up a few times. V gene TRBV3-1 combines with J gene TRBJ1-1, with D hard to call. Germline V gives CDR1 LGHDT, CDR2 YNNKEL (reference sequence). This CDR3 region has 13 residues. Trimming took 0 bases from V and 7 from J, leaving 9 bases between them. The CDR3 reads CASSQEDPIEAFF. CDR3 nucleotides: TGTGCCAGCAGCCAAGAGGACCCTATTGAAGCTTTCTTT.

This clonotype was counted at least ten times. This sequence joins TRBV5-1 and TRBJ1-1, with D maybe TRBD1 (5 bases). The CDR3 length is 15 residues. V was cut by 0 bases and J by 2 bases, with 11 bases left in between. Germline-derived CDR1 and CDR2 are SGHRS and YFSETQ. This CDR3 is CASSLAGQGNTEAFF. The DNA for the CDR3 is TGCGCCAGCAGCTTGGCCGGGCAGGGAAACACTGAAGCTTTCTTT.

In this sample, this clonotype turned up many times. V usage is TRBV29-1 and J usage is TRBJ1-2; tentative D call: TRBD1 (5 bases). The CDR3 extends over 11 amino acids. Trimming stripped 8 bases from V and 8 bases from J, with 15 bases between. Germline lookup yields CDR1 SQVTM and CDR2 ANQGSEA. DNA for the CDR3: TGCAGCATTTATGGGGCCGACGGCTACACCTTC. It is translated as CSIYGADGYTF. Full variable domain (outside the CDR3, taken from reference TRBV29-1 and TRBJ1-2): SAVISQKPSRDICQRGTSLTIQCQVDSQVTMMFWYRQQPGQSLTLIATANQGSEATYESGFVIDKFPISRPNLTFSTLTVSNMSPEDSSIYLCSIYGADGYTFGSGTRLTVV.

This clonotype was seen at least ten times. The CDR3 here is CASSFGQGGNEKLFF. The CDR3 DNA reads as TGTGCCAGCAGCTTCGGACAGGGTGGGAATGAAAAACTGTTTTTT. The genes are TRBV11-2 and TRBJ1-4, with TRBD1 matching 8 bases. The CDR3 spans 15 residues. Germline-derived CDR1 and CDR2 are SGHAT and FQNNGV. Unmatched junction bases numbered 5, after V lost 3 bases and J lost 5 bases.

This clonotype has a count of ten or more. This chain connects TRBV27 to TRBJ1-4, with D perhaps matching TRBD1 (5 bases). The CDR3 has 14 amino acids. Germline V CDR1 and CDR2: MNHEY, SMNVEV (reference sequence). The V and J ends lost 4 bases and 10 bases respectively, with 16 bases between them. CDR3 protein: CASSYFRDFGKLFF. CDR3 in DNA: TGTGCCAGCAGTTATTTCCGGGACTTCGGAAAACTGTTTTTT.

The V and J genes are TRBV4-2 and TRBJ2-3; D is unresolved. From germline, CDR1 is LGHNA and CDR2 YNFKEQ. CDR3 size: 15 residues. With 0 bases removed from V and 2 bases from J, the gap between germline ends came to 9 bases. The CDR3 nucleotides read TGTGCCAGCAGCCAAGATATATACGCCACAGATACGCAGTATTTT. Residues: CASSQDIYATDTQYF.

This clonotype was seen ten or more times. This rearrangement joins TRBV5-5 to TRBJ1-1, with D perhaps TRBD1 (6 bases). This CDR3 has 15 amino acids. The V gene lost 0 bases and the J gene lost 6 bases, with 15 bases spanning the gap. Per the germline V gene, CDR1 is SGHKS and CDR2 is YYEKEE (reference sequence). In DNA, the CDR3 is TGTGCCAGCAGCTTGGTTGGGGGGGCGCGGTCTGAAGCTTTCTTT. Its protein is CASSLVGGARSEAFF.

This clonotype came up a few times. The chain couples TRBV10-3 to TRBJ1-2; 8 bases line up with TRBD1. Germline V gives CDR1 ENHRY, CDR2 SYGVKD. The length of the CDR3 is 13 residues. The V segment lost 3 bases and the J segment 7 bases; nucleotides outside the gene matches: 4. In nucleotides, the CDR3 is TGTGCCATCAGTGAAGGACAGGGTGGTGGCTACACCTTC. It translates to CAISEGQGGGYTF.

The chain's CDR3 is CASSVDRGSTDTQYF. Here the CDR3 DNA reads TGTGCCAGCAGTGTGGACAGGGGTAGCACAGATACGCAGTATTTT. V is TRBV12-3 or TRBV12-4 and J is TRBJ2-3, with 9 nucleotides matching TRBD1. The length of the CDR3 is 15 residues. V gave up 5 bases and J gave up 0 bases; unmatched junction bases: 3.

The V call is TRBV12-3 or TRBV12-4, the J call TRBJ2-3, with no clear D. This CDR3 comprises 15 residues. With 5 bases removed from V and 4 bases from J, the gap between germline ends came to 16 bases. CDR3 loop: CASSPPGTAADTQYF. The CDR3 nucleotides are TGTGCCAGCAGTCCTCCCGGAACAGCCGCAGATACGCAGTATTTT.

The chain employs TRBV7-8 and TRBJ1-6; D may be TRBD1 (5 bases). Per the germline V gene, CDR1 is SGHVS and CDR2 is FQNEAQ. This CDR3 region has 16 residues. V lost 2 bases to trimming and J lost 7 bases, with 15 bases between them. The CDR3 DNA reads TGTGCCAGCAGCTTAAGAGCGGGGGTTCGAAATTCACCCCTCCACTTT. Residues: CASSLRAGVRNSPLHF.